This T cell receptor beta chain is from a study of T-cell reconstitution after alpha-beta-depleted transplantation in children. Study-level points and caveats: It was newly produced T cells that mostly accounted for T-cell counts and diversity one year after transplant.

This clonotype was picked up many times. The antigen is not known. The CDR3 covers 14 residues. J lost 2 bases, V lost 3 bases, and 1 base had no gene match. Germline CDR1 and CDR2: SEHNR and FQNEAQ (reference sequence). Molecular barcoding with unique molecular identifiers was used for the TCRbeta library. TCRdb ran MiXCR on the PCR reads and lists one entry per CDR3 protein. The sample has about 290,000 distinct CDR3 sequences; roughly 8.2% are singletons. The sequence was obtained from a female patient aged 2-10 years who had a stem cell transplant for Fanconi anemia, so the T cells may come from the graft donor. This material consisted of peripheral blood, taken 360 days after TCRalphabeta/CD19-depleted stem cell transplant. V and J are TRBV7-9 and TRBJ2-1; 7 positions match TRBD1. This CDR3 is CASSFRGPYNEQFF. DNA of the CDR3: TGTGCCAGCAGCTTTAGGGGGCCCTACAATGAGCAGTTCTTC. Full variable domain (remainder filled in from reference TRBV7-9 and TRBJ2-1): DTGVSQNPRHKITKRGQNVTFRCDPISEHNRLYWYRQTLGQGPEFLTYFQNEAQLEKSRLLSDRFSAERPKGSFSTLEIQRTEQGDSAMYLCASSFRGPYNEQFFGPGTRLTVL.